The 16 T cell receptor beta chains given below trace back to one sample, sequenced in a study of early T cells in non-severe SARS-CoV-2 infection. Each CDR3 protein gets one entry after TCRdb re-called the 5' RACE reads with MiXCR. The sample lists 50,000 to 65,000 distinct CDR3 sequences; roughly 12% were seen once. The sequences come from whole blood, collected at baseline. The receptors stem from an adult who was a healthcare worker with PCR-confirmed SARS-CoV-2 infection or an uninfected control (not recorded which).

This chain connects TRBV11-2 to TRBJ2-2, with 13 nucleotides matching TRBD2. Germline CDR1 is SGHAT and CDR2 is FQNNGV. With 4 bases clipped from V and 0 bases from J, the junction kept 2 bases outside the gene matches. This CDR3 comprises 17 residues. CDR3 nucleotide sequence: TGTGCCAGCAGCTCGACTAGCGGGGGGTCGAACACCGGGGAGCTGTTTTTT. Protein: CASSSTSGGSNTGELFF.

This chain joins TRBV7-8 and TRBJ2-3; perhaps TRBD2 as D (5 bases). The CDR3 consists of 13 residues. The germline gives CDR1 SGHVS, CDR2 FQNEAQ. The ends were cut back, 5 bases at V and 4 bases at J, with 10 bases in the middle. The CDR3 nucleotides read TGTGCCAGCAGCCTGGGGAGCGCAGATACGCAGTATTTT. Translated, it gives CASSLGSADTQYF.

This clonotype showed up just a few times. The rearrangement uses TRBV19 and TRBJ2-2; the D gene is possibly TRBD2 (5 bases). Germline V CDR1 and CDR2: LNHDA, SQIVND (reference sequence). V was shortened by 4 bases and J by 6 bases, with 12 bases between the two germline ends. The CDR3 sequence is 14 residues long. The CDR3 protein is CASSSGRRSGELFF. The CDR3 bases are TGTGCCAGTAGTAGTGGACGGAGGTCCGGGGAGCTGTTTTTT.

This clonotype has ten or more counts. The rearrangement joins TRBV19 to TRBJ1-2; unclear D gene. The CDR3 is 12 residues long. Germline loops: CDR1 LNHDA, CDR2 SQIVND (reference sequence). Between the trimmed V and J ends, which lost 8 bases and 5 bases, there was a span of 12 bases. The CDR3: CASRLDEYGYTF. The CDR3 bases are TGTGCCAGTCGACTCGATGAATATGGCTACACCTTC.

This clonotype has at least ten counts. The chain carries TRBV7-2 and TRBJ2-3; 10 positions agree with TRBD1. The V and J ends lost 2 bases and 4 bases, in that order; junction bases with no gene match: 6. Germline-derived CDR1 and CDR2 are SGHTA and FQGNSA. There are 16 residues in the CDR3. The CDR3 nucleotides are TGTGCCAGCAGCTTAAACTGGGACAGGGGCCCAGATACGCAGTATTTT. Amino acid sequence: CASSLNWDRGPDTQYF.

The sample holds many counts of this clonotype. V is TRBV13 and J is TRBJ2-5, with 7 bases identical to TRBD2. CDR1 and CDR2 from the germline V gene are PRHDT and FYEKMQ (reference sequence). The ends lost 5 bases at V and 2 bases at J; junction bases unmatched: 2. The CDR3 runs to 13 residues. CDR3 loop: CASSLGGQETQYF. Here the CDR3 DNA reads TGTGCCAGCAGCCTCGGGGGGCAAGAGACCCAGTACTTC.

This clonotype was picked up a small number of times. The genes are TRBV7-3 and TRBJ2-5; D uncertain. The CDR3 runs 14 residues. V lost 0 bases, J lost 0 bases, and 5 bases lay in between. CDR1 is SGHTA and CDR2 is FQGTGA in the germline V gene. In nucleotides, the CDR3 is TGTGCCAGCAGCTTAACGGGGTACCAAGAGACCCAGTACTTC. It encodes CASSLTGYQETQYF.

The V call is TRBV11-2, the J call TRBJ2-5; D is unresolved. The CDR3 runs to 14 residues. Per the germline V gene, CDR1 is SGHAT and CDR2 is FQNNGV. V shed 1 base and J shed 2 bases, with 8 bases lying between them. CDR3 amino acids: CASSLVRDQETQYF. The CDR3 DNA reads as TGTGCCAGCAGCTTAGTCCGAGATCAAGAGACCCAGTACTTC.

In its sample, this clonotype was seen many times. V usage is TRBV18 and J usage is TRBJ2-7; D not certain. CDR1 and CDR2 (germline): KGHSH, LQKENI. V was clipped by 4 bases and J by 5 bases, with 12 bases between them. The length of the CDR3 is 13 residues. DNA of the CDR3: TGTGCCAGCTCACAACTTAATCGCGACGAGCAGTACTTC. Its translation: CASSQLNRDEQYF.

There are a few counts of this clonotype. The chain joins TRBV15 to TRBJ2-7; 7 nucleotides agree with TRBD2. Trimming took 0 bases from V and 4 from J; bases not matched to a gene: 3. This CDR3 has 14 amino acids. Germline CDR1 LNHNV, CDR2 YYDKDF (reference sequence). CDR3 protein: CATSRDGGGYEQYF. The DNA of the CDR3 is TGTGCCACCAGCAGAGATGGGGGAGGGTACGAGCAGTACTTC.

This clonotype was seen a few times. The V call is TRBV11-2, the J call TRBJ2-5; 8 nucleotides match TRBD1. This CDR3 spans 14 amino acids. V trimming: 5 bases; J trimming: 5 bases; junction bases outside the gene matches: 7. The V gene's germline CDR1 is SGHAT and CDR2 FQNNGV. DNA of the CDR3: TGTGCCAGCAGCCCCGGACAGGGTAGTGAGACCCAGTACTTC. It codes for CASSPGQGSETQYF.

This clonotype appeared a few times. This chain links TRBV28 with TRBJ2-7; D is unresolved. Trimming stripped 3 bases from V and 6 bases from J, with 15 bases between. Germline-derived CDR1 and CDR2 are MDHEN and SYDVKM. The CDR3 is 14 residues long. DNA for the CDR3: TGTGCCAGCAGTTTTCTCGATCGTGGAGTCGAGCAGTACTTC. It codes for CASSFLDRGVEQYF.

The chain is built from TRBV19 and TRBJ2-5; possibly TRBD1 or TRBD2 for D (5 bases each). V was pared by 4 bases and J by 5 bases, with 11 bases between. The CDR3 loop spans 13 amino acids. Germline CDR1 is LNHDA and CDR2 is SQIVND (reference sequence). The CDR3 bases are TGTGCCAGTAGTACGGGGCTAGCTGAGACCCAGTACTTC. Amino acid sequence: CASSTGLAETQYF.

This clonotype was detected ten times or more. The chain is built from TRBV3-1 and TRBJ2-5; weak D call: TRBD2 (7 bases). CDR3 length: 16 residues. Germline CDR1 LGHDT, CDR2 YNNKEL (reference sequence). V was pared by 4 bases and J by 3 bases, with 18 bases between. CDR3 sequence reads: CASSLRTGGAKETQYF. The CDR3 DNA is TGTGCCAGCAGCCTGCGGACGGGGGGCGCCAAAGAGACCCAGTACTTC.

This clonotype was recorded a few times. The rearrangement uses TRBV27 and TRBJ1-5; D unresolved. CDR1 is MNHEY, CDR2 SMNVEV, per germline (reference sequence). V shed 6 bases and J shed 7 bases, with 19 bases lying between them. The CDR3 covers 15 residues. CDR3 coding DNA: TGTGCCAGCAGAGCCCGCGTGGGAGGGCAGCAGCCCCAGCATTTT. It is translated as CASRARVGGQQPQHF.

V and J are TRBV30 and TRBJ2-7, with TRBD1 identical over 9 bases. The germline V gene encodes CDR1 GTSNPN and CDR2 SVGIG (reference sequence). This CDR3 contains 14 residues. V dropped 8 bases and J dropped 6; count of bases not matched to a gene: 14. The CDR3 DNA is TGTGCCAGCGCAACACAGGGGGCGGTGAGCGAGCAGTACTTC. Translated: CASATQGAVSEQYF.